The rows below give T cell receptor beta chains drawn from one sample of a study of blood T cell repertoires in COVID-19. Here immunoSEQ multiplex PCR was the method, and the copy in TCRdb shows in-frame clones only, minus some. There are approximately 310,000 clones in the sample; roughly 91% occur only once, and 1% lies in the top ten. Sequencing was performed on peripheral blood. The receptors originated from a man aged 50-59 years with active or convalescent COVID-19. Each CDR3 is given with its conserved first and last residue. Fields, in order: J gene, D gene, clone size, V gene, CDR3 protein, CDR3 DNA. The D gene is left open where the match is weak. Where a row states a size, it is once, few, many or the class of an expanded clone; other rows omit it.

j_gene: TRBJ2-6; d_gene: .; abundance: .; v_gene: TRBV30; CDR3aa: CAWTVSGANVLTF; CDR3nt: TGTGCCTGGACGGTCTCTGGGGCCAACGTCCTGACTTTC
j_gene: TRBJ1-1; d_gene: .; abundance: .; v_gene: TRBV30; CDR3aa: CAWSGKRGHANTEAFF; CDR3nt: TGTGCCTGGAGCGGAAAAAGGGGACATGCGAACACTGAAGCTTTCTTT
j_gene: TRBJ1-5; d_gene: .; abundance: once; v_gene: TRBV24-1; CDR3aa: CATSERGNQPQHF; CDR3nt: TGTGCCACCAGTGAGCGGGGCAATCAGCCCCAGCATTTT
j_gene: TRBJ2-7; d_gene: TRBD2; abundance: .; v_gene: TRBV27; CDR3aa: CASSPSTSGGEQYF; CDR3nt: TGTGCCAGCAGTCCCTCTACTAGCGGGGGCGAGCAGTACTTC
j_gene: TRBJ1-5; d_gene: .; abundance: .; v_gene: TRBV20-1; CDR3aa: CSASPFQDNSNQPQHF; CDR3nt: TGCAGTGCTAGTCCCTTCCAGGATAATAGCAATCAGCCCCAGCATTTT
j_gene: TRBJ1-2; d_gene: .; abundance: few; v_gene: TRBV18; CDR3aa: CASSPRDTAYGYTF; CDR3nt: TGTGCCAGCTCACCCCGGGACACGGCCTATGGCTACACCTTC
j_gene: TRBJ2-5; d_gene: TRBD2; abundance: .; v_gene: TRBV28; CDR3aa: CATRLAGGLDETQYF; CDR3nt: TGTGCCACCAGACTAGCGGGAGGGCTGGACGAGACCCAGTACTTC
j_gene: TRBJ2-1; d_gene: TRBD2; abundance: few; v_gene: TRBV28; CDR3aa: CASSRIGTSGRRGEQFF; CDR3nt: TGTGCCAGCAGTCGAATCGGGACTAGCGGGAGACGGGGAGAGCAGTTCTTC
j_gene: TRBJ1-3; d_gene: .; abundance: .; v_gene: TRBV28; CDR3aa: CASRPADGGTGNTIYF; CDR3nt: TGTGCCAGCAGACCGGCTGACGGGGGAACTGGAAACACCATATATTTT
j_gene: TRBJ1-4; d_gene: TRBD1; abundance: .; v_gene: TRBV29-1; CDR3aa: CSAKGQAQGGEKLFF; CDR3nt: TGCAGCGCTAAGGGACAGGCCCAAGGGGGTGAAAAACTGTTTTTT
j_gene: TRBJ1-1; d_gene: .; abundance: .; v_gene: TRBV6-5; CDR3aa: CASSPGASAEAFF; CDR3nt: TGTGCCAGCAGCCCAGGGGCAAGTGCTGAAGCTTTCTTT
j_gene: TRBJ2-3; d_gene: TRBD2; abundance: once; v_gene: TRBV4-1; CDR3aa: CASSQDWGGGLAGGPAKDTQYF; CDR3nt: TGCGCCAGCAGCCAAGATTGGGGGGGAGGACTAGCGGGAGGCCCGGCGAAAGATACGCAGTATTTT
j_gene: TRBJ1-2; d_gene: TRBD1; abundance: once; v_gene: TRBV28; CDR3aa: CASTKPRDRGLGGGYTF; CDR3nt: TGTGCCAGCACTAAACCCCGGGACAGGGGGCTTGGTGGGGGCTACACCTTC
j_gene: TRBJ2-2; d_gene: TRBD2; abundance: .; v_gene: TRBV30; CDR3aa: CALSGGAGTGELFF; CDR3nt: TGTGCCCTTAGCGGGGGGGCGGGCACCGGGGAGCTGTTTTTT
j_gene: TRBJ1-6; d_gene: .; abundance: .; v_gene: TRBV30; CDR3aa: CAWSLTGQYSPLHF; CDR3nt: TGTGCCTGGAGTCTAACAGGGCAATACTCACCCCTCCACTTT